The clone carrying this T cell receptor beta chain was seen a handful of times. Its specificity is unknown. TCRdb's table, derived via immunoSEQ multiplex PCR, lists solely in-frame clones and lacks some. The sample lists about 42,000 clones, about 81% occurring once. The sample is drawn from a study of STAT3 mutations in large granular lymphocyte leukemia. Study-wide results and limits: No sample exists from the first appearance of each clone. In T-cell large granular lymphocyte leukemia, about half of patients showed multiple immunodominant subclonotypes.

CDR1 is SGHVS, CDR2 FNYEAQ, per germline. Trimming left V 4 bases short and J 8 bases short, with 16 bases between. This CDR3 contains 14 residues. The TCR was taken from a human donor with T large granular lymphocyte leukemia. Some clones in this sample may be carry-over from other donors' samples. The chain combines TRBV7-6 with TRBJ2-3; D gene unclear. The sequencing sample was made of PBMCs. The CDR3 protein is CASSSLPSPRTQYF. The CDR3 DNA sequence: TGTGCCAGCAGCTCCCTCCCATCCCCCCGTACGCAGTATTTT.